One sample yielded the 3 T cell receptor beta chains listed below, sequenced in a study of T cell repertoires in cytomegalovirus infection. These receptors' antigens are unknown. TCRdb re-analysed the reads in MiXCR, keeping a single row per CDR3 protein. Counted here are a few hundred thousand distinct CDR3 sequences, roughly 43% occurring once; the ten biggest clones make up 48%. The input for sequencing was cultured PBMCs, taken from culture after CMV antigen stimulation. Source of these receptors: a human donor in good health (CMV status not recorded). Some clones in this sample may be carry-over from other donors' samples.

The chain recombines TRBV5-4 with TRBJ1-2; 8 bases fit TRBD1. This CDR3 region has 13 residues. With 3 bases clipped from V and 6 bases from J, the junction kept 4 bases outside the gene matches. Germline V gives CDR1 SGHNT, CDR2 YYREEE (reference sequence). The CDR3 spells CASSSGQADGYTF. The CDR3 region has the DNA TGTGCCAGCAGCTCGGGACAGGCTGATGGCTACACCTTC.

The rearrangement links TRBV4-3 to TRBJ1-1; D is uncertain. Per the germline V gene, CDR1 is LGHNA and CDR2 is YSLEER. Trimming stripped 2 bases from V and 4 bases from J, with 17 bases between. The CDR3 is made up of 16 amino acids. The chain's CDR3 is CASSQHRPRGSTEAFF. The CDR3 DNA reads as TGCGCCAGCAGCCAACACCGGCCCCGAGGTTCCACTGAAGCTTTCTTT.

The table lists this clonotype with a count of one. The CDR3 nucleotides are TGTGCCAGCGGACTAGCGGGAGTTGGTGAGCAGTTCTTC. Translation: CASGLAGVGEQFF. The chain is built from TRBV2 and TRBJ2-1; 13 positions match TRBD2. The germline V gene encodes CDR1 SNHLY and CDR2 FYNNEI. The CDR3 has 13 amino acids. Trimming removed 8 bases from V and 9 bases from J; junction bases left unmatched: 4.